This is a list of T cell receptor beta chains from one sample in a study of T cells after yellow fever vaccination. TCRdb reprocessed the 5' RACE reads with MiXCR, giving one entry per CDR3 protein. Of fewer than 350,000 distinct CDR3 sequences in the sample, 8.7% were seen once. The material sequenced was PBMCs, taken on the day of the first yellow fever vaccination. The receptor set was obtained from a man aged 18 to 30 who received the YFV17D yellow fever vaccine. The CDR3 runs from the conserved cysteine through the conserved F or W. A D gene is named only where the DNA matches it firmly. The listing skips clone size in some rows; elsewhere it reads once, few, many or a size class.

CDR3 protein,CDR3 DNA,V gene,J gene,D gene,clone size
CASSLQGIANTGELFF,TGTGCCAGCAGCTTACAAGGAATAGCGAACACCGGGGAGCTGTTTTTT,TRBV7-2,TRBJ2-2,NA,NA
CASSPRWTDQETQYF,TGTGCCAGCTCACCAAGGTGGACGGACCAAGAGACCCAGTACTTC,TRBV18,TRBJ2-5,NA,few
CASSLGPGRSDTQYF,TGTGCCAGCAGCTTAGGCCCAGGGAGGTCAGATACGCAGTATTTT,TRBV7-9,TRBJ2-3,NA,few
CASSWESGSSYNEQFF,TGCGCCAGCAGCTGGGAAAGCGGGAGCTCCTACAATGAGCAGTTCTTC,TRBV5-1,TRBJ2-1,TRBD2,NA
CSVDGQGGRNEQFF,TGCAGCGTTGACGGACAGGGGGGGAGGAATGAGCAGTTCTTC,TRBV29-1,TRBJ2-1,TRBD1,NA
CASTRDRGRYEQYF,TGTGCCAGCACCAGGGACAGGGGTCGGTACGAGCAGTACTTC,TRBV7-2,TRBJ2-7,TRBD1,few
CSAAFGQTKNTEAFF,TGCAGTGCCGCCTTTGGGCAGACTAAGAACACTGAAGCTTTCTTT,TRBV20-1,TRBJ1-1,NA,many
CASSYGRGDEQYF,TGTGCCAGCAGTTACGGCAGGGGGGACGAGCAGTACTTC,TRBV6-6,TRBJ2-7,NA,many
CASSRDGPYNEQFF,TGTGCCAGTTCCCGGGACGGCCCCTACAATGAGCAGTTCTTC,TRBV27,TRBJ2-1,NA,few
CASSRQGYTEAFF,TGCGCCAGCAGCCGCCAGGGTTACACTGAAGCTTTCTTT,TRBV4-1,TRBJ1-1,NA,NA
CASSHNRVSTEAFF,TGTGCCAGCAGCCATAACAGGGTTAGCACTGAAGCTTTCTTT,TRBV3-1,TRBJ1-1,NA,NA
CASSWGAATYNEQFF,TGCGCCAGCAGCTGGGGAGCGGCGACATACAATGAGCAGTTCTTC,TRBV5-1,TRBJ2-1,NA,NA
CASRNSVKDTQYF,TGTGCCAGCAGGAATAGCGTGAAAGATACGCAGTATTTT,TRBV2,TRBJ2-3,NA,NA
CASSLSGYNEQFF,TGTGCCAGCAGCTTATCAGGGTACAATGAGCAGTTCTTC,TRBV7-9,TRBJ2-1,NA,many